This TCR beta chain was retrieved from a study of CXCR3-negative and CXCR3-positive naive CD8 T cells. This CDR3 region has 16 residues. CDR1 MNHEY and CDR2 SVGEGT come from the germline V gene. In preparing the TRB cDNA libraries, 5' RACE with UMI labels was used. After re-calling the 5' RACE reads, TCRdb lists one entry per CDR3 protein, DNA absent. The sample's table shows around 96,000 distinct CDR3 sequences. To note about this clonotype: Antigen specificity is unknown.

General study points: Both naive subsets showed comparably high diversity, and memory CD8+ cells showed much lower diversity. Memory cells differed in TRBV-TRBJ usage, but naive CXCR3-negative and CXCR3-positive cells had similar usage.

The TCR sequence derives from a human donor in good health. Some clones in this sample may be carry-over from other donors' samples. This rearrangement joins TRBV6-2 or TRBV6-3 to TRBJ1-1; the TRBD1 assignment by TCRdb is unverifiable without DNA. Sequenced: naive CXCR3- CD8+ T cells from blood. Subset in this sample: CD45RO-CCR7+CD27+CD95- naive CD8+ T cells lacking CXCR3 (TNR3-). The chain's CDR3 is CASSQLGTLLNTEAFF.